The clone carrying this TCR beta chain was picked up a small number of times. Its cognate antigen is unknown. The source of the sample is a study of cytomegalovirus exposure and HLA in healthy donors. Study findings and constraints: The Asian-associated ancestry cluster reportedly had fewer N-insertions than the approximately 630-donor mean in a later analysis. Reportedly, HLA-A and HLA-B alleles of most subjects were accurately predicted from TCR beta.

Germline CDR1 reads MDHEN; CDR2 reads SYDVKM. Trimming left V 4 bases short and J 3 bases short, with 9 bases between. The CDR3 contains 14 residues. This PCR relied on a set of 60 Vbeta primers and 13 Jbeta primers. Assay used: immunoSEQ multiplex PCR; TCRdb lists only in-frame clones, some missing. This sample yields about 150,000 clones, of which around 79% are seen a single time; around 1.4% belongs to the top ten. The V and J genes are TRBV28 and TRBJ1-4, with a possible D match to TRBD1 (6 bases). Sequenced: PBMCs. This clonotype was obtained from a man between 18 and 35 years old in good health and CMV-seronegative. The chain's CDR3 is CASSSGASNEKLFF. CDR3 coding DNA: TGTGCCAGCAGTTCAGGGGCTTCTAATGAAAAACTGTTTTTT.